The clone carrying this T cell receptor beta chain was counted between two and nine times. Its antigen is not identified. Method: immunoSEQ multiplex PCR; TCRdb's copy keeps in-frame clones and lacks some. The data contain tens of thousands of clones, around 80% of them seen just once; the ten biggest clones take up about 9.4%. This sample was included in a study of OX40 agonist ivuxolimab in advanced cancers. Study information: It was ivuxolimab, an agonistic anti-OX40 (CD134) antibody, that patients were treated with. Patients were dosed intravenously with ivuxolimab at 0.01 to 10 mg/kg every 2 weeks. Study-level points and caveats: At 0.1 to 3.0 mg/kg, CD4+ and CD8+ blood T cells expanded clonally by week 6.

The CDR3 consists of 16 residues. V trimming: 6 bases; J trimming: 4 bases; junction bases outside the gene matches: 12. Germline loops: CDR1 SGHDT, CDR2 YYEEEE. Samples of blood were obtained at baseline, on cycle 4 day 1, and on cycle 7 day 1. The clonotype comes from an adult with an advanced solid tumor such as melanoma, head and neck, liver or kidney cancer. This specimen consisted of CD4+ or CD8+ T cells sorted from blood, obtained in a trial of the OX40 agonist ivuxolimab. The V and J genes are TRBV5-6 and TRBJ2-1, with 8 bases lining up with TRBD2. The CDR3 loop is CASTRRASGHYNEQFF. CDR3 coding DNA: TGTGCCAGCACCCGGAGGGCTAGCGGGCATTACAATGAGCAGTTCTTC.